A single sample is the source of the 29 T cell receptor beta chains below, sequenced in a study of blood T cell repertoires in COVID-19 (TCRdb year 2020). Libraries were made using the immunoSEQ multiplex PCR assay. TCRdb holds this immuneACCESS table with in-frame rearrangements only. Some clones are missing; in checked studies, unresolved V genes explain under half, and the rest has no known cause. The sample table lists under 500,000 clones, roughly 90% of them with a count of one. The top ten clonotypes cover 4.3% of the sample. The sample taken for sequencing was peripheral blood. The origin of the receptors is a woman aged 30 to 39 with acute or convalescent COVID-19.

V and J are TRBV18 and TRBJ1-3; 11 bases agree with TRBD1. Germline V gives CDR1 KGHSH, CDR2 LQKENI. The CDR3 has 13 amino acids. The V and J ends lost 4 bases and 7 bases, in that order; junction bases with no gene match: 0. The CDR3 sequence: CASSRDRGNTIYF. For the CDR3, the DNA is TGTGCCAGCTCACGGGACAGGGGGAACACCATATATTTT.

This rearrangement joins TRBV19 to TRBJ1-1; the D gene is possibly TRBD1 (5 bases). Trimming pared 5 bases from V and 0 bases from J, leaving 13 bases between. CDR1 is LNHDA, CDR2 SQIVND, per germline (reference sequence). CDR3 length: 15 amino acids. CDR3 nucleotides: TGTGCCAGTAGTCCCCAGACAGCTTTGAACACTGAAGCTTTCTTT. Translated: CASSPQTALNTEAFF.

V gene TRBV29-1 combines with J gene TRBJ2-5, with unresolved D. The CDR3 is 10 amino acids. V was cut by 4 bases and J by 5 bases, with 5 bases left in between. Germline values: CDR1 SQVTM, CDR2 ANQGSEA. The DNA for the CDR3 is TGCAGCGTTGTGTCGGAGACCCAGTACTTC. Its protein product is CSVVSETQYF.

The V and J genes are TRBV11-2 and TRBJ2-6; D unresolved. Trimming stripped 5 bases from V and 0 bases from J, with 14 bases between. The germline gives CDR1 SGHAT, CDR2 FQNNGV. The CDR3 spans 17 residues. This chain's CDR3 is CASSLRGSFSGANVLTF. CDR3 coding DNA: TGTGCCAGCAGCCTACGCGGCAGTTTCTCTGGGGCCAACGTCCTGACTTTC.

CDR3 coding DNA: TGTGCCAGCAGCTTAGGGGCAGGCGTTTACAATGAGCAGTTCTTC. Amino acids: CASSLGAGVYNEQFF. The genes are TRBV27 and TRBJ2-1, with D perhaps TRBD1 (5 bases). This CDR3 has 15 amino acids. Deletions cut 6 bases from V and 4 bases from J, with 16 bases between. Germline V gives CDR1 MNHEY, CDR2 SMNVEV (reference sequence).

CDR3 sequence (DNA): TGTGCCAGCAGGTCCCGTCAGGGGGACTATGGCTACACCTTC. It encodes CASRSRQGDYGYTF. The rearrangement links TRBV28 to TRBJ1-2; TRBD1 matches 7 bases. The germline V gene has CDR1 MDHEN and CDR2 SYDVKM. The J segment lost 3 bases and the V segment lost 6 bases, leaving 7 bases of the junction unmatched. The CDR3 runs 14 residues.

The rearrangement joins TRBV7-3 to TRBJ2-3; maybe TRBD2 (6 bases). V lost 0 bases to trimming and J lost 0 bases, with 10 bases between them. Germline-derived CDR1 and CDR2 are SGHTA and FQGTGA. There are 16 residues in the CDR3. This CDR3 reads CASSLTPSVSTDTQYF. The CDR3 DNA reads TGTGCCAGCAGCTTAACCCCTAGCGTAAGCACAGATACGCAGTATTTT.

The chain recombines TRBV6-1 with TRBJ2-1; 7 positions agree with TRBD2. J gave up 4 bases and V 3 bases, and 6 bases lay outside the gene matches. Germline V lookup: CDR1 MNHNS, CDR2 SASEGT. This CDR3 is 15 amino acids long. This CDR3 reads CASSEGEGWYNEQFF. CDR3 coding DNA: TGTGCCAGCAGTGAGGGGGAGGGTTGGTACAATGAGCAGTTCTTC.

The J gene is TRBJ1-1, the V gene TRBV5-1; D unclear. The CDR3 runs 14 residues. The V and J ends lost 0 bases and 10 bases respectively, with 16 bases between them. CDR1 and CDR2 from the germline V gene are SGHRS and YFSETQ. In nucleotides, the CDR3 is TGCGCCAGCAGCTTGGCCGAGGTTGAGAAAGGAGCTTTCTTT. It yields the protein CASSLAEVEKGAFF.

The chain joins TRBV5-4 to TRBJ2-7; 8 bases are a match to TRBD1. Trimming took 10 bases from V and 9 from J; bases not matched to a gene: 15. Germline assignment: CDR1 SGHNT and CDR2 YYREEE (reference sequence). The CDR3 covers 13 residues. CDR3 bases: TGTGCCGGCGGTGACAGGGGACTTTATGGGCAGTACTTC. This encodes CAGGDRGLYGQYF.

The J gene is TRBJ2-3, the V gene TRBV2; the D gene is possibly TRBD2 (6 bases). The V end lost 6 bases, the J end lost 2 bases, and 24 bases lay between the germline ends. The germline gives CDR1 SNHLY, CDR2 FYNNEI. CDR3 length: 18 residues. DNA for the CDR3: TGTGCCAGCAGCGGAGGGATCAGTACTAGACACGTCACAGATACGCAGTATTTT. The encoded protein is CASSGGISTRHVTDTQYF.

The CDR3: CASSHPRLLTGELFF. The CDR3 DNA is TGTGCCAGCAGCCATCCGCGGCTACTTACCGGGGAGCTGTTTTTT. The rearrangement links TRBV3-1 (or the pseudogene TRBV3-2) to TRBJ2-2, with no clear D. Trimming removed 3 bases at V and 5 bases at J, with 13 bases between. CDR1 and CDR2 (germline): LGHDT, YNNKEL (reference sequence). This CDR3 is 15 amino acids long.

J is TRBJ2-2 and V is TRBV4-1; 7 bases line up with TRBD1. The germline V gene encodes CDR1 MGHRA and CDR2 YSYEKL. The CDR3 spans 14 residues. Losses at the gene ends were 5 bases for V and 7 bases for J; bases not matched to a gene: 7. The chain's CDR3 is CASSVRDSVGELFF. CDR3 sequence (DNA): TGCGCCAGCAGCGTCCGGGACAGTGTCGGGGAGCTGTTTTTT.

Worth noting for this clone: The same CDR3 also results from other DNA sequences found in this sample. The J gene is TRBJ1-5, the V gene TRBV7-9, with 8 bases identical to TRBD1. The germline gives CDR1 SEHNR, CDR2 FQNEAQ (reference sequence). V trimming: 6 bases; J trimming: 5 bases; junction bases outside the gene matches: 3. The CDR3 extends over 13 amino acids. DNA for the CDR3: TGTGCCAGCAGTCTGACAGGGGATCAGCCCCAGCATTTT. Its translation is CASSLTGDQPQHF. The full variable domain, its missing parts supplied by reference TRBV7-9 and TRBJ1-5, is DTGVSQNPRHKITKRGQNVTFRCDPISEHNRLYWYRQTLGQGPEFLTYFQNEAQLEKSRLLSDRFSAERPKGSFSTLEIQRTEQGDSAMYLCASSLTGDQPQHFGDGTRLSIL.

The CDR3 protein is CASSFRVSGNTIYF. CDR3 nucleotide sequence: TGTGCCAGCAGCTTTCGTGTCTCTGGAAACACCATATATTTT. The chain couples TRBV13 to TRBJ1-3; D remains unclear. The germline V and J ends were trimmed by 3 bases and 0 bases, with 6 bases remaining between them. Germline V gene sequence: CDR1 PRHDT, CDR2 FYEKMQ (reference sequence). This CDR3 is 14 amino acids long. The complete variable domain, with remaining parts taken from reference TRBV13 and TRBJ1-3, reads AAGVIQSPRHLIKEKRETATLKCYPIPRHDTVYWYQQGPGQDPQFLISFYEKMQSDKGSIPDRFSAQQFSDYHSELNMSSLELGDSALYFCASSFRVSGNTIYFGEGSWLTVV.

The chain recombines TRBV5-4 with TRBJ2-2, with a weak D call TRBD1 (6 bases). Germline V gene data show CDR1 as SGHNT and CDR2 as YYREEE (reference sequence). This CDR3 spans 15 amino acids. V lost 3 bases to trimming and J lost 4 bases, with 13 bases between them. The CDR3 loop reads CASSWMDRGTGELFF. CDR3 sequence (DNA): TGTGCCAGCAGCTGGATGGACAGAGGCACCGGGGAGCTGTTTTTT.

The chain has TRBV4-1 and TRBJ2-5; 9 bases align to TRBD1. Gene TRBJ2-7 matches the end of the DNA better, so the J call may be wrong. The CDR3 consists of 15 residues. Looked up from germline, CDR1 is MGHRA and CDR2 is YSYEKL. Written as DNA, the CDR3 is TGCGCCAGCAGCCACCCGGGACAGGGTCTGGTCGAGCAGTACTTC. Its protein is CASSHPGQGLVEQYF.

The chain couples TRBV10-2 to TRBJ1-1, with a possible D match to TRBD1 (6 bases). In germline, CDR1 is WSHSY, CDR2 SAAADI. The length of the CDR3 is 15 residues. Trimming removed 3 bases from V and 5 bases from J, with 16 bases in between. CDR3 sequence: CASSEAYRVRTEAFF. DNA for the CDR3: TGCGCCAGCAGTGAAGCTTACAGGGTTAGAACTGAAGCTTTCTTT.

The rearrangement joins TRBV6-2 or TRBV6-3 to TRBJ1-5; tentative D call: TRBD1 (5 bases). From germline, CDR1 is MNHEY and CDR2 SVGEGT. Trimming took 0 bases from V and 3 from J, leaving 6 bases between them. The CDR3 extends over 14 amino acids. The CDR3 loop is CASSYSGDNQPQHF. Here the CDR3 DNA reads TGTGCCAGCAGTTACTCAGGGGACAATCAGCCCCAGCATTTT.

J is TRBJ2-7 and V is TRBV9, with D possibly matching TRBD1 (5 bases). This CDR3 contains 16 residues. V was clipped by 0 bases and J by 4 bases, with 17 bases between them. From germline, CDR1 is SGDLS and CDR2 YYNGEE. This CDR3 reads CASSVDGARRLYEQYF. The CDR3 DNA sequence: TGTGCCAGCAGCGTAGATGGGGCGCGTCGACTGTACGAGCAGTACTTC.

This chain connects TRBV5-5 to TRBJ2-6; 14 bases map to TRBD2. Trimming cost V 1 base and J 2 bases; bases outside gene matches: 2. Per the germline V gene, CDR1 is SGHKS and CDR2 is YYEKEE (reference sequence). This CDR3 region has 18 residues. CDR3 nucleotides: TGTGCCAGCAGCTTGAGACTAGCGGGGGGGCCTGGGGCCAACGTCCTGACTTTC. Translating it yields CASSLRLAGGPGANVLTF.

The rearrangement uses TRBV10-1 and TRBJ2-2; tentative D call: TRBD1 (6 bases). CDR1 WNHNN and CDR2 SYGVQD come from the germline V gene (reference sequence). This CDR3 has 17 residues. Trimming pared 0 bases from V and 0 bases from J, leaving 11 bases between. CDR3 coding DNA: TGCGCCAGCAGTGAGTCCCGGGACATCCCGAACACCGGGGAGCTGTTTTTT. Its translation is CASSESRDIPNTGELFF.

The gene calls are TRBV30 and TRBJ1-6; TRBD1 might be the D (6 bases). This CDR3 is 13 amino acids long. The germline gives CDR1 GTSNPN, CDR2 SVGIG (reference sequence). Between the trimmed V and J ends, which lost 1 base and 9 bases, there was a span of 10 bases. For the CDR3, the DNA is TGTGCCTGGAGTGGGGGGCAGGGTTCACCCCTCCACTTT. This codes for CAWSGGQGSPLHF.

The V gene is TRBV2, the J gene TRBJ1-3; TRBD1 is a possible D gene (5 bases). Germline V lookup: CDR1 SNHLY, CDR2 FYNNEI. The CDR3 runs to 13 residues. The V end was cut by 4 bases, the J end by 8 bases, with 12 bases between. CDR3 region: CASSAGPTDTIYF. DNA of the CDR3: TGTGCCAGCAGTGCAGGGCCGACCGACACCATATATTTT.

This clone was picked up one time. The chain combines TRBV5-1 with TRBJ1-1; TRBD1 matches at 10 bases. The CDR3 length is 15 residues. CDR1 is SGHRS, CDR2 YFSETQ, per germline. With 4 bases clipped from V and 4 bases from J, the junction kept 7 bases outside the gene matches. The CDR3 region has the DNA TGCGCCAGCAGCGTGACCGGGACAGGGGCCACTGAAGCTTTCTTT. Translated: CASSVTGTGATEAFF.

The chain couples TRBV7-3 to TRBJ2-2; 10 nucleotides line up with TRBD1. V trimming: 5 bases; J trimming: 5 bases; junction bases outside the gene matches: 8. Germline V gene data show CDR1 as SGHTA and CDR2 as FQGTGA. The CDR3 extends over 16 amino acids. CDR3 sequence reads: CASSMTGGAGTGELFF. The CDR3 region has the DNA TGTGCCAGCAGCATGACAGGGGGCGCGGGTACCGGGGAGCTGTTTTTT.

The chain uses TRBV5-4 and TRBJ2-1; weak D call: TRBD2 (6 bases). Trimming pared 5 bases from V and 3 bases from J, leaving 18 bases between. The CDR3 has 16 amino acids. Germline assignment: CDR1 SGHNT and CDR2 YYREEE (reference sequence). This CDR3 reads CASRLVTGEVYNEQFF. CDR3 DNA sequence: TGTGCCAGCAGACTCGTCACGGGGGAGGTCTACAATGAGCAGTTCTTC.

The chain has TRBV7-9 and TRBJ1-6; D uncertain. The CDR3 spans 14 residues. Germline V gene sequence: CDR1 SEHNR, CDR2 FQNEAQ (reference sequence). V lost 0 bases and J 11 bases, leaving 11 bases between the germline ends. The CDR3 spells CASSLAPPGTPLHF. CDR3 DNA sequence: TGTGCCAGCAGCTTAGCGCCCCCGGGAACACCCCTCCACTTT.

V usage is TRBV7-4 and J usage is TRBJ2-5; 14 bases are a match to TRBD2. Trimming removed 7 bases from V and 4 bases from J; junction bases left unmatched: 8. The CDR3 has 16 amino acids. Looked up from germline, CDR1 is SGHVT and CDR2 is SQSDAQ. The CDR3 coding sequence is TGTGCCAGCAACCTATCGACTAGCGGGGGGGTAGAGACCCAGTACTTC. Translating it yields CASNLSTSGGVETQYF.